Listed below are T cell receptor beta chains from one sample, sequenced in a study of blood T cell repertoires in COVID-19. The assay was immunoSEQ multiplex PCR, and TCRdb's table has in-frame clones only and misses some. The table includes around 75,000 clones, roughly four fifths detected once. Sequencing was performed on peripheral blood. Receptor source: a man between 50 and 59 years old with COVID-19, enrolled during active disease. The CDR3 runs from the conserved cysteine through the conserved F or W. The D gene is left open where the match is weak. Size values are once, few and many counts, or a class for expanded clones, and some rows have none.

clone_size	d_call	v_call	j_call	cdr3_nt	cdr3_aa
.	.	TRBV5-4	TRBJ2-5	TGTGCCAGCAGCTCAGAAGAACAAGAGACCCAGTACTTC	CASSSEEQETQYF
.	TRBD1	TRBV19	TRBJ2-1	TGTGCCAGTAGCACATGGGGACAGGGTACAAATGAGCAGTTCTTC	CASSTWGQGTNEQFF
.	.	TRBV27	TRBJ2-6	TGTGCCAGCAGCAAACTTAGAGGTTCTGGGGCCAACGTCCTGACTTTC	CASSKLRGSGANVLTF
.	TRBD1	TRBV7-9	TRBJ2-4	TGTGCCAGCAGCACCTCGACAATACAGGGGATTGTTCCCAAAAACATTCAGTACTTC	CASSTSTIQGIVPKNIQYF
.	TRBD1	TRBV19	TRBJ2-3	TGTGCCAGTAGTAAATACGCCCCCCGAGGACAGGGTTTTCCAGATACGCAGTATTTT	CASSKYAPRGQGFPDTQYF
.	.	TRBV9	TRBJ2-3	TGTGCCAGCAGCGCCCGAGCGGGTAGTCCTAGCACAGATACGCAGTATTTT	CASSARAGSPSTDTQYF
.	TRBD2	TRBV27	TRBJ2-2	TGTGCCGCCCAGGGAGGGGGGGAGCTGTTTTTT	CAAQGGGELFF
once	TRBD2	TRBV6-6	TRBJ2-5	TGTGCCAGCAGTTCCGGGACTAGCGGTTCTCAAGAGACCCAGTACTTC	CASSSGTSGSQETQYF
.	.	TRBV7-9	TRBJ1-2	TGTGCCAGCAGCTCCCCCCCAGGCTACACCTTC	CASSSPPGYTF
.	.	TRBV18	TRBJ1-2	TGTGCCAGCTCACCACCGATTCAGAACTATGGCTACACCTTC	CASSPPIQNYGYTF
once	.	TRBV14	TRBJ1-1	TGTGCCAGCAGCCAAGATCTGATCAGGAACACTGAAGCTTTCTTT	CASSQDLIRNTEAFF
once	.	TRBV6-6	TRBJ2-1	TGTGCCAGCGCTGAAAGGGCGCGGGTTGAGCAGTTCTTC	CASAERARVEQFF
.	.	TRBV19	TRBJ2-2	TGTGCCACTCAAGGAGGTCTTCCAACTGCCGGGGAGCTGTTTTTT	CATQGGLPTAGELFF
.	.	TRBV5-6	TRBJ1-3	TGTGCCAGCAGCTATTTTAGGACAACGAAAAACACCATATATTTT	CASSYFRTTKNTIYF
.	.	TRBV30	TRBJ1-5	TGTGCCTGGAGTAGGGGGTTAGGTCAGCCCCAGCATTTT	CAWSRGLGQPQHF
.	TRBD1	TRBV5-4	TRBJ2-2	TGTGCCAGCAGCTACGGGACAGGTGGGATTAACACCGGGGAGCTGTTTTTT	CASSYGTGGINTGELFF
.	.	TRBV12-3/TRBV12-4	TRBJ2-7	TGTGCCAGCAGTTTAACTGAGTCCTACGAGCAGTACTTC	CASSLTESYEQYF
once	TRBD2	TRBV5-1	TRBJ2-7	TGCGCCAGCAGCTTGAGTGCGGGGGGCCCCTACGAGCAGTACTTC	CASSLSAGGPYEQYF
.	TRBD2	TRBV4-2	TRBJ2-3	TGTGCCAGCAGCCAAGCCTCTAGCGGAGGGGGCACAGATACGCAGTATTTT	CASSQASSGGGTDTQYF
once	.	TRBV28	TRBJ1-6	TGTGCCAGCAGTCCCAGAGACAGGTATAATTCACCCCTCCACTTT	CASSPRDRYNSPLHF
.	.	TRBV12-3/TRBV12-4	TRBJ1-6	TGTGCCAGCGGACGACAGGCCGATTCACCCCTCCACTTT	CASGRQADSPLHF
.	TRBD1	TRBV27	TRBJ2-7	TGTGCCAGCAGGCTAGATGGACAGGGCTACGAGCAGTACTTC	CASRLDGQGYEQYF
.	.	TRBV27	TRBJ2-7	TGTGCCAGCAGTTGGGGGCCGGACAGCTCCTACGAGCAGTACTTC	CASSWGPDSSYEQYF
.	TRBD1	TRBV12-5	TRBJ2-2	TGTGCTAGTGGCCTAGACAGGGGGCGGGTCGGGGAGCTGTTTTTT	CASGLDRGRVGELFF
.	.	TRBV6-2/TRBV6-3	TRBJ2-7	TGTGCCAGCAGTCGGACAGCCTCGTCCTACGAGCAGTACTTC	CASSRTASSYEQYF
.	TRBD2	TRBV7-7	TRBJ2-5	TGTGCCAGCAGTCCCAACCCGGGGGGTCGGGGGGAGACCCAGTACTTC	CASSPNPGGRGETQYF
.	.	TRBV5-1	TRBJ1-6	TGCGCCAGCAAAATGAGGCGGGACGGGAGCTCCTATAATTCACCCCTCCACTTT	CASKMRRDGSSYNSPLHF
.	TRBD1	TRBV27	TRBJ1-5	TGTGCCAGCAGTTTAGGACAGGGTCGACAGCCCCAGCATTTT	CASSLGQGRQPQHF
.	TRBD2	TRBV7-6	TRBJ2-7	TGTGCCAGCAGCTCAACTAGCGGGGGGTCCTACGAGCAGTACTTC	CASSSTSGGSYEQYF
.	.	TRBV11-2	TRBJ1-1	TGTGCCAGCAGCTTAGATGATTCCAGGGTAGGGGCTGAAGCTTTCTTT	CASSLDDSRVGAEAFF
.	TRBD1	TRBV12-3/TRBV12-4	TRBJ1-2	TGTGCCAGCAGTCAGACAGGGGTTCGTGGCTACACCTTC	CASSQTGVRGYTF
.	TRBD1	TRBV11-2	TRBJ1-5	TGTGCCAGCAGCCCCTCCGGACAGGGTAAACAGCCCCAGCATTTT	CASSPSGQGKQPQHF
.	.	TRBV5-4	TRBJ1-3	TGTGCCAGCAGCTTGGGGGGAGGGGCGAACTCTGGAAACACCATATATTTT	CASSLGGGANSGNTIYF
.	TRBD2	TRBV19	TRBJ2-7	TGTGCCAGTAGTCGTAGCGGGGGGGCCGTCTACGAGCAGTACTTC	CASSRSGGAVYEQYF
.	.	TRBV3-1/TRBV3-2	TRBJ2-3	TGTGCCAGCACCCGCTTTGGGGACATTACCCCAGATACGCAGTATTTT	CASTRFGDITPDTQYF
.	TRBD2	TRBV27	TRBJ2-1	TGTGCCAGCAGTTTATATCGGCGGGGGGGCCTTGGCGAGCAGTTCTTC	CASSLYRRGGLGEQFF
.	.	TRBV6-2/TRBV6-3	TRBJ1-2	TGTGCCAGCAGTTTTTGGGCGAACTATGGCTACACCTTC	CASSFWANYGYTF
.	TRBD1	TRBV14	TRBJ1-4	TGTGCCAGCAGCTACACAGGGGGCGCCGGGGAAAAACTGTTTTTT	CASSYTGGAGEKLFF
.	.	TRBV11-2	TRBJ1-6	TGTGCCAGTACAGGGAACCATAATTCACCCCTCCACTTT	CASTGNHNSPLHF
.	TRBD1	TRBV7-3	TRBJ2-5	TGTGCCAGCAGCCCCTCGGGCCCGGGACAGTGGCAAGAGACCCAGTACTTC	CASSPSGPGQWQETQYF
few	.	TRBV10-3	TRBJ1-3	TGTGCCACCAAGGCGGCCGGAAACACCATATATTTT	CATKAAGNTIYF
.	.	TRBV9	TRBJ1-6	TGTGCCAGCAGAAAAAGCGGGCAGATTAATTCACCCCTCCACTTT	CASRKSGQINSPLHF
many	.	TRBV6-5	TRBJ1-6	TGTGCCAGCAGCGCAGGGAATTGGAATTCACCCCTCCACTTT	CASSAGNWNSPLHF
.	.	TRBV19	TRBJ1-5	TGTGCCAGTAGTGCAGGGGTAAGGCAGCCCCAGCATTTT	CASSAGVRQPQHF
.	TRBD1	TRBV5-6	TRBJ1-6	TGTGCCAGCAGTGGAACAGGGGGTTCCCTCCACTTT	CASSGTGGSLHF
once	TRBD2	TRBV4-3	TRBJ2-2	TGCGCCAGCAGCCAGACTAGCGGGGGGGGTTTGAACACCGGGGAGCTGTTTTTT	CASSQTSGGGLNTGELFF
once	.	TRBV6-2/TRBV6-3	TRBJ1-6	TGTGCCAGCAGTTACCCGGTTTATTTCACCCTACCACCGAATAATTCACCCCTCCACTTT	CASSYPVYFTLPPNNSPLHF
.	.	TRBV30	TRBJ1-2	TGTGCCTGGTTGGGGAGAGTCTCAGTGGTCAGCTATGGCTACACCTTC	CAWLGRVSVVSYGYTF
.	.	TRBV11-2	TRBJ2-1	TGTGCCAGCAGCCCCAGAGGGCTCTACAATGAGCAGTTCTTC	CASSPRGLYNEQFF
.	TRBD1	TRBV11-2	TRBJ2-2	TGTGCCAGCAGCCCAACAGGGGGCATCACCGGGGAGCTGTTTTTT	CASSPTGGITGELFF
.	TRBD2	TRBV15	TRBJ2-3	TGTGCCACCAGCAGAGATTTAGGGACGGGGGGGGAGGATACGCAGTATTTT	CATSRDLGTGGEDTQYF
.	TRBD1	TRBV7-2	TRBJ1-4	TGTGCCAGCAGCGGAAGGACAGGGGATAGGGGAAAACTGTTTTTT	CASSGRTGDRGKLFF
.	.	TRBV30	TRBJ1-1	TGTGCCTGGAGCGCACAGGGTGGGACTGAAGCTTTCTTT	CAWSAQGGTEAFF
few	TRBD1	TRBV7-9	TRBJ2-3	TGTGCCAGCAGCTTAGTTCCACAGGGGCCGTTTGGAGATACGCAGTATTTT	CASSLVPQGPFGDTQYF
.	.	TRBV30	TRBJ1-6	TGTGCCTGGAGTCGAGGAAATAATTCACCCCTCCACTTT	CAWSRGNNSPLHF
.	.	TRBV6-2/TRBV6-3	TRBJ1-2	TGTGCCAGCAGTTACGTCAGAGGGGGCTACACCTTC	CASSYVRGGYTF
few	.	TRBV9	TRBJ1-1	TGTGCCAGCAGCGGCAGGGGTTTAAATGAAGCTTTCTTT	CASSGRGLNEAFF
.	TRBD2	TRBV6-4	TRBJ2-1	TGTGCCAGCAGCGAGCTAGCTAGCGGGGGCTACAATGAGCAGTTCTTC	CASSELASGGYNEQFF